The following is a TCR beta chain sequence with its context. These data belong to a study of shared T cell receptors in the human thymus. Sequencing used immunoSEQ multiplex PCR; TCRdb keeps in-frame clones, though not all of them. The repertoire consists of hundreds of thousands of clones, with approximately 88% occurring once and the leading ten covering 0.0095% to 0.011%. The CDR3 is 13 amino acids. CDR1 is MNHEY, CDR2 SMNVEV, per germline (reference sequence). V shed 7 bases and J 5 bases; nucleotides not matched to a gene: 4. A further study also used this sample, focusing on human thymus T cells. That work adds: An apparent bias in V and J gene usage was seen in thymic and blood repertoires.

The origin of this receptor is a boy under three years old with a congenital heart defect. The chain has TRBV27 and TRBJ2-2; 7 bases are shared with TRBD1. The sample was thymocytes. The CDR3 DNA follows: TGTGCCAGCAAAGGGGGCGAGACCGGGGAGCTGTTTTTT. Protein sequence: CASKGGETGELFF.